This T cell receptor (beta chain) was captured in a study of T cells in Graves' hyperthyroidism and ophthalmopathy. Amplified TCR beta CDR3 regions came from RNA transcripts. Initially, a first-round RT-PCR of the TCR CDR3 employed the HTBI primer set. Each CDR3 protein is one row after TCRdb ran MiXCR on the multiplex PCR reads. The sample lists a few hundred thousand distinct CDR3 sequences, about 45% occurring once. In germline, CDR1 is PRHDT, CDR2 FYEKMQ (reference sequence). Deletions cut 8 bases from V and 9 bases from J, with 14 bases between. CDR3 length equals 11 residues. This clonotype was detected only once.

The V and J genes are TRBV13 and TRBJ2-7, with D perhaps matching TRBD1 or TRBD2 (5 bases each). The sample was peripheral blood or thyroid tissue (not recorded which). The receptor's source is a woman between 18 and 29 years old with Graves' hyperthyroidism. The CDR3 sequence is CASLRDGTQYF. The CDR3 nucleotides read TGTGCCAGCCTAAGGGACGGTACGCAGTACTTC.